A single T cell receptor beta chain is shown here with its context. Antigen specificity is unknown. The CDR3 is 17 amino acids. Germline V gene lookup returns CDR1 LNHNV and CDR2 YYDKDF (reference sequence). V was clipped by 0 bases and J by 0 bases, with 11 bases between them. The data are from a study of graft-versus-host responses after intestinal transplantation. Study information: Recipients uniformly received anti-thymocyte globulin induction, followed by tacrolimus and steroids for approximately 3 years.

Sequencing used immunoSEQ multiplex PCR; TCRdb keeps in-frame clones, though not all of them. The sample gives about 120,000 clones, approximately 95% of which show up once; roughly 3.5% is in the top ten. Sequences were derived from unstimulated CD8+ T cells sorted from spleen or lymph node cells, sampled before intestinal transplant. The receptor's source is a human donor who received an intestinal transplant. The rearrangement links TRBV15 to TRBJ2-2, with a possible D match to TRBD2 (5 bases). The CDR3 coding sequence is TGTGCCACCAGCAGAGATGAACTAGGGACGAACACCGGGGAGCTGTTTTTT. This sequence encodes CATSRDELGTNTGELFF.